Shown below are 12 T cell receptor beta chains from a single sample sequenced in a study of shared clonotypes between healthy human individuals. Assay used: immunoSEQ multiplex PCR; TCRdb lists only in-frame clones, some missing. Seen here are some 1 million clones, around four fifths observed once, and the top ten hold 1.4%. The sequencing input was memory CD4+ T cells sorted from blood. Indicated subset: CD45RA-negative fraction. These receptor sequences come from a man between 18 and 29 years old in good health.

This clone was recorded only once. The chain couples TRBV19 to TRBJ2-7, with D perhaps TRBD1 (6 bases). This CDR3 comprises 12 residues. Trimming removed 9 bases from V and 2 bases from J, with 11 bases in between. From germline, CDR1 is LNHDA and CDR2 SQIVND (reference sequence). The CDR3: CASTDRTYEQYF. DNA of the CDR3: TGTGCCAGCACGGACAGAACCTACGAGCAGTACTTC.

The CDR3 here is CASSRTSDPWADTQYF. CDR3 coding DNA: TGTGCCAGCAGCCGGACTAGCGATCCTTGGGCAGATACGCAGTATTTT. V is TRBV7-2 and J is TRBJ2-3, with 9 positions matching TRBD2. V shed 5 bases, J shed 4 bases, and the junction held 10 bases outside the gene matches. From germline, CDR1 is SGHTA and CDR2 FQGNSA. The CDR3 is made up of 16 amino acids.

The chain uses TRBV28 and TRBJ2-1, with unresolved D. Germline-derived CDR1 and CDR2 are MDHEN and SYDVKM. The CDR3 runs 11 residues. V dropped 2 bases and J dropped 6 bases, with 2 bases sitting between them. The CDR3 sequence is CASSLGNEQFF. The CDR3 coding sequence is TGTGCCAGCAGTTTAGGCAATGAGCAGTTCTTC.

The gene calls are TRBV6-1 and TRBJ1-1; unclear D gene. Per germline, CDR1 MNHNS and CDR2 SASEGT. The CDR3 is made up of 12 amino acids. Trimming left V 7 bases short and J 1 base short, with 7 bases between. This CDR3 reads CASNWGNTEAFF. The CDR3 bases are TGTGCCAGCAACTGGGGGAACACTGAAGCTTTCTTT.

This clone was recorded once. V gene TRBV6-6 combines with J gene TRBJ2-7, with 7 bases matching TRBD1. The germline V gene has CDR1 MNHNY and CDR2 SVGAGI (reference sequence). CDR3 size: 14 residues. Losses at the gene ends were 6 bases for V and 1 base for J; bases not matched to a gene: 6. The CDR3 DNA sequence: TGTGCCAGCAGAATAACAGGGGTTTCCTACGAGCAGTACTTC. It specifies CASRITGVSYEQYF.

The chain carries TRBV5-1 and TRBJ1-4, with D perhaps TRBD1 (5 bases). Per the germline V gene, CDR1 is SGHRS and CDR2 is YFSETQ. CDR3 length: 15 residues. The germline V and J ends were trimmed by 0 bases and 3 bases, with 9 bases remaining between them. Here the CDR3 reads CASSLAETANEKLFF. The CDR3 nucleotides are TGCGCCAGCAGCTTGGCCGAGACAGCTAATGAAAAACTGTTTTTT. Full variable domain (rest looked up from reference TRBV5-1 and TRBJ1-4): KAGVTQTPRYLIKTRGQQVTLSCSPISGHRSVSWYQQTPGQGLQFLFEYFSETQRNKGNFPGRFSGRQFSNSRSEMNVSTLELGDSALYLCASSLAETANEKLFFGSGTQLSVL.

This clone was seen more than once but under ten times. This chain connects TRBV4-1 to TRBJ1-2, with unresolved D. V was shortened by 0 bases and J by 4 bases, with 9 bases between the two germline ends. Germline CDR1 reads MGHRA; CDR2 reads YSYEKL. The CDR3 consists of 14 residues. The CDR3 nucleotides read TGCGCCAGCAGCCAAGATGGCAGGTCCTATGGCTACACCTTC. It translates to CASSQDGRSYGYTF.

The rearrangement uses TRBV5-1 and TRBJ1-3; maybe TRBD1 (5 bases). CDR3 length equals 15 residues. Trimming removed 1 base from V and 4 bases from J, with 12 bases in between. Per the germline V gene, CDR1 is SGHRS and CDR2 is YFSETQ. The CDR3 bases are TGCGCCAGCAGCTTGTCCAGGGCTGACGGAAACACCATATATTTT. This translates into CASSLSRADGNTIYF.

This clone is a singleton in its sample. V and J are TRBV7-2 and TRBJ1-6; D ambiguous. The CDR3 totals 17 residues. Trimming cost V 6 bases and J 11 bases, with 26 bases left between them. Germline V gives CDR1 SGHTA, CDR2 FQGNSA. In DNA, the CDR3 is TGTGCCAGCAGGCCGATCTCCAAACGTTCACAAACGACACCCCTCCACTTT. This translates into CASRPISKRSQTTPLHF.

The chain has TRBV29-1 and TRBJ2-2; D is unresolved. The germline CDR1 and CDR2 sequences are SQVTM and ANQGSEA. This CDR3 is built from 14 residues. V was trimmed by 2 bases and J by 5 bases, leaving 12 bases between them. CDR3 sequence: CSVEPQMGTGELFF. The CDR3 nucleotides are TGCAGCGTTGAACCTCAGATGGGGACCGGGGAGCTGTTTTTT.

About this clone itself: This CDR3 is also generated by other DNA sequences in the sample. The chain employs TRBV5-1 and TRBJ2-3; TRBD2 might be the D (7 bases). CDR1 is SGHRS and CDR2 is YFSETQ in the germline V gene. Trimming removed 0 bases from V and 5 bases from J, with 13 bases in between. There are 15 residues in the CDR3. CDR3 nucleotide sequence: TGCGCCAGCAGCTTGGACGGGGGGCAGGTAGATACGCAGTATTTT. This sequence encodes CASSLDGGQVDTQYF.

The chain carries TRBV7-2 and TRBJ2-1; D might be TRBD2 (7 bases). This CDR3 has 18 residues. The V gene lost 5 bases and the J gene lost 4 bases, with 24 bases spanning the gap. The germline V gene encodes CDR1 SGHTA and CDR2 FQGNSA. The CDR3 spells CASSRRSRGAIGYNEQFF. The CDR3 DNA is TGTGCCAGCAGCAGGCGGAGTCGGGGGGCGATTGGTTACAATGAGCAGTTCTTC.